The 21 T cell receptor beta chains below come from one sample, sequenced in a study of Ad26.COV2.S vaccination and SARS-CoV-2 variants (dated by TCRdb to about 2021). Library preparation used the immunoSEQ multiplex PCR assay. TCRdb holds this immuneACCESS table with in-frame rearrangements only. Some clones are missing; in checked studies, unresolved V genes explain under half, and the rest has no known cause. For this sample there are some 340,000 clones; 85% to 90% appear just once. The top ten clonotypes cover 1.5% to 2.5% of the sample. The meaning of the sample's treatment or condition label: around 19 received Ad26.COV2.S at low or high dose, single or two shots; a few received placebo; per-sample allocation not given. Repertoires of vaccine and placebo recipients were sequenced from samples taken on day 63 after the first injection. Sequencing used peripheral blood, obtained in a trial of Ad26.COV2.S vaccine versus placebo. The receptors originated from a person between 18 and 65 years old who received the Ad26.COV2.S COVID-19 vaccine or a placebo.

V usage is TRBV19 and J usage is TRBJ1-4; D gene unclear. Trimming shortened V by 5 bases and J by 1 base, and 14 bases separated the two germline ends. From germline, CDR1 is LNHDA and CDR2 SQIVND (reference sequence). There are 16 residues in the CDR3. The CDR3 reads CASSVVKIGTNEKLFF. The CDR3 DNA follows: TGTGCCAGTAGTGTCGTGAAGATCGGAACTAATGAAAAACTGTTTTTT.

J is TRBJ1-5 and V is TRBV10-3; D unresolved. Per germline, CDR1 ENHRY and CDR2 SYGVKD. The V end lost 10 bases, the J end lost 4 bases, and 17 bases lay between the germline ends. The CDR3 totals 14 residues. The CDR3 DNA reads as TGTGCCACCAATCACGGACCAGAGAATCAGCCCCAGCATTTT. This sequence encodes CATNHGPENQPQHF.

The chain uses TRBV3-1 (or the pseudogene TRBV3-2) and TRBJ2-3, with a possible D match to TRBD2 (6 bases). The CDR3 spans 18 residues. The V end was cut by 3 bases, the J end by 6 bases, with 25 bases between. Germline V gene sequence: CDR1 LGHDT, CDR2 YNNKEL (reference sequence). In nucleotides, the CDR3 is TGTGCCAGCAGCCACACGCGGGCGACTCGGAGGGGCGGGGATACGCAGTATTTT. This gives the protein CASSHTRATRRGGDTQYF.

In DNA, the CDR3 is TGTGCCAGCAGTCGGGTAGGGAGCTCCTACAATGAGCAGTTCTTC. Encoded protein: CASSRVGSSYNEQFF. The gene calls are TRBV6-5 and TRBJ2-1; TRBD2 is a possible D gene (5 bases). Per the germline V gene, CDR1 is MNHEY and CDR2 is SVGAGI. The ends were cut back, 5 bases at V and 0 bases at J, with 11 bases in the middle. CDR3 size: 15 residues.

The chain employs TRBV12-5 and TRBJ2-3, with D perhaps matching TRBD2 (5 bases). CDR3 length: 17 residues. Germline lookup yields CDR1 LGHNT and CDR2 FRNRAP. V shed 3 bases and J shed 2 bases, with 18 bases lying between them. CDR3 DNA sequence: TGTGCTAGTGGTTTCCGGGGTGGGTTAGTCCCCACAGATACGCAGTATTTT. Translated, it gives CASGFRGGLVPTDTQYF.

This rearrangement joins TRBV7-4 to TRBJ2-7; D gene ambiguous. Between the trimmed V and J ends, which lost 5 bases and 1 base, there was a span of 18 bases. In germline, CDR1 is SGHVT, CDR2 SQSDAQ. The CDR3 extends over 16 amino acids. The DNA of the CDR3 is TGTGCCAGCAGCCTACCCCCCTGGACCGTTTCCTACGAGCAGTACTTC. It translates to CASSLPPWTVSYEQYF.

The chain employs TRBV30 and TRBJ2-4, with a tentative D call TRBD1 (6 bases). CDR3 length: 17 residues. V was shortened by 3 bases and J by 4 bases, with 22 bases between the two germline ends. CDR1 GTSNPN and CDR2 SVGIG come from the germline V gene (reference sequence). The CDR3 is CAWSKTRGTEKKNIQYF. The CDR3 coding sequence is TGTGCCTGGAGCAAGACAAGGGGGACGGAGAAAAAAAACATTCAGTACTTC.

The chain employs TRBV19 and TRBJ1-1, with TRBD1 matching over 7 bases. V lost 6 bases to trimming and J lost 1 base; unmatched junction nucleotides: 8. The CDR3 has 15 residues. CDR1 is LNHDA and CDR2 is SQIVND in the germline V gene (reference sequence). This chain's CDR3 is CASSRAGGTNTEAFF. In DNA, the CDR3 is TGTGCCAGTAGCCGAGCAGGGGGTACGAACACTGAAGCTTTCTTT.

The chain couples TRBV13 to TRBJ2-1; tentatively, D is TRBD2 (5 bases). The V and J ends lost 5 bases and 5 bases respectively, with 7 bases between them. The CDR3 sequence is 12 residues long. Germline CDR1 PRHDT, CDR2 FYEKMQ (reference sequence). CDR3 DNA: TGTGCCAGCAGCCGGGATCACAATGAGCAGTTCTTC. Protein product: CASSRDHNEQFF.

The chain combines TRBV6-5 with TRBJ1-1; D uncertain. Germline V gene sequence: CDR1 MNHEY, CDR2 SVGAGI. The CDR3 is made up of 13 amino acids. Trimming stripped 2 bases from V and 4 bases from J, with 8 bases between. DNA of the CDR3: TGTGCCAGCAGTTACGCGGCAGGCACTGAAGCTTTCTTT. Translation gives CASSYAAGTEAFF.

This clone has a handful of counts. V gene TRBV11-2 combines with J gene TRBJ2-2; D not certain. V dropped 3 bases and J dropped 2 bases, with 7 bases sitting between them. There are 14 residues in the CDR3. Germline CDR1 SGHAT, CDR2 FQNNGV. As DNA, the CDR3 is TGTGCCAGCAGCTTGGACGGCAACACCGGGGAGCTGTTTTTT. Protein product: CASSLDGNTGELFF. The whole variable domain, filled in from reference TRBV11-2 and TRBJ2-2, reads EAGVAQSPRYKIIEKRQSVAFWCNPISGHATLYWYQQILGQGPKLLIQFQNNGVVDDSQLPKDRFSAERLKGVDSTLKIQPAKLEDSAVYLCASSLDGNTGELFFGEGSRLTVL.

The chain recombines TRBV9 with TRBJ1-5; D is ambiguous. Trimming cost V 0 bases and J 7 bases, with 8 bases left between them. The CDR3 extends over 13 amino acids. Looked up from germline, CDR1 is SGDLS and CDR2 is YYNGEE. This CDR3 is CASSVDLTQPQHF. The CDR3 DNA sequence: TGTGCCAGCAGCGTAGATCTGACCCAGCCCCAGCATTTT.

This clone turned up a few times. V usage is TRBV11-3 and J usage is TRBJ2-1; TRBD1 agrees at 9 bases. The J segment lost 6 bases and the V segment lost 4 bases, leaving 1 base of the junction unmatched. Germline CDR1 and CDR2: SGHNT and YENEEA. CDR3 length: 13 amino acids. This CDR3 reads CASSSGQGNEQFF. The CDR3 DNA follows: TGTGCCAGCAGCTCGGGACAGGGCAATGAGCAGTTCTTC.

The V gene is TRBV28, the J gene TRBJ1-2; TRBD1 might be the D (6 bases). Trimming shortened V by 3 bases and J by 5 bases, and 7 bases separated the two germline ends. The length of the CDR3 is 12 residues. The germline V gene has CDR1 MDHEN and CDR2 SYDVKM. The DNA of the CDR3 is TGTGCCAGCAGTTTCACAGGGTATGGCTACACCTTC. It specifies CASSFTGYGYTF.

The chain recombines TRBV27 with TRBJ1-4; tentative D call: TRBD1 (5 bases). The V end lost 0 bases, the J end lost 7 bases, and 18 bases lay between the germline ends. In germline, CDR1 is MNHEY, CDR2 SMNVEV (reference sequence). This CDR3 has 17 residues. CDR3 sequence reads: CASSLSINRRPSEKLFF. CDR3 bases: TGTGCCAGCAGTTTATCGATTAACAGGCGGCCTAGTGAAAAACTGTTTTTT.

The chain couples TRBV7-8 to TRBJ2-2, with 8 bases fitting TRBD1. The germline CDR1 and CDR2 sequences are SGHVS and FQNEAQ. J gave up 2 bases and V 0 bases, and 5 bases lay outside the gene matches. The CDR3 contains 17 residues. This CDR3 reads CASSLARTGPNTGELFF. CDR3 nucleotides: TGTGCCAGCAGCTTAGCCAGGACAGGGCCCAACACCGGGGAGCTGTTTTTT.

The rearrangement links TRBV6-5 to TRBJ2-1; 7 bases align to TRBD1. J gave up 5 bases and V 2 bases, and 6 bases lay outside the gene matches. The CDR3 extends over 15 amino acids. Germline V gene data show CDR1 as MNHEY and CDR2 as SVGAGI. The CDR3 protein is CASSYEGAFDNEQFF. The CDR3 nucleotides read TGTGCCAGCAGTTACGAGGGGGCTTTTGACAATGAGCAGTTCTTC.

Only one count was recorded for this clone. The genes are TRBV6-1 and TRBJ1-2; D gene uncertain. CDR1 MNHNS and CDR2 SASEGT come from the germline V gene. This CDR3 is 17 amino acids long. Deletions cut 0 bases from V and 5 bases from J, with 19 bases between. The CDR3 sequence is CASSEALVGPRSYGYTF. Here the CDR3 DNA reads TGTGCCAGCAGTGAAGCGCTCGTGGGCCCTCGGAGTTATGGCTACACCTTC.

J is TRBJ1-5 and V is TRBV6-6; D call uncertain. Trimming removed 5 bases from V and 0 bases from J, with 14 bases in between. CDR3 length: 16 amino acids. CDR1 and CDR2 from the germline V gene are MNHNY and SVGAGI (reference sequence). In DNA form, the CDR3 reads TGTGCCAGCAGTCCCCCCGGGAGAAATAGCAATCAGCCCCAGCATTTT. Protein sequence: CASSPPGRNSNQPQHF.

The chain employs TRBV10-2 and TRBJ1-1; D not resolved. The germline CDR1 and CDR2 sequences are WSHSY and SAAADI. The CDR3 is 13 amino acids. Trimming took 5 bases from V and 10 from J, leaving 17 bases between them. The CDR3 region is CASSLTTGNAAFF. The CDR3 region has the DNA TGCGCCAGCAGTTTGACAACGGGCAATGCAGCTTTCTTT.

V usage is TRBV5-4 and J usage is TRBJ1-3; weak D call: TRBD1 (5 bases). Germline V lookup: CDR1 SGHNT, CDR2 YYREEE (reference sequence). The germline V and J ends were trimmed by 2 bases and 3 bases, with 15 bases remaining between them. The CDR3 consists of 16 residues. The CDR3 sequence is CASSLAGTEYGNTIYF. The CDR3 coding sequence is TGTGCCAGCAGCTTAGCCGGGACGGAGTATGGAAACACCATATATTTT.